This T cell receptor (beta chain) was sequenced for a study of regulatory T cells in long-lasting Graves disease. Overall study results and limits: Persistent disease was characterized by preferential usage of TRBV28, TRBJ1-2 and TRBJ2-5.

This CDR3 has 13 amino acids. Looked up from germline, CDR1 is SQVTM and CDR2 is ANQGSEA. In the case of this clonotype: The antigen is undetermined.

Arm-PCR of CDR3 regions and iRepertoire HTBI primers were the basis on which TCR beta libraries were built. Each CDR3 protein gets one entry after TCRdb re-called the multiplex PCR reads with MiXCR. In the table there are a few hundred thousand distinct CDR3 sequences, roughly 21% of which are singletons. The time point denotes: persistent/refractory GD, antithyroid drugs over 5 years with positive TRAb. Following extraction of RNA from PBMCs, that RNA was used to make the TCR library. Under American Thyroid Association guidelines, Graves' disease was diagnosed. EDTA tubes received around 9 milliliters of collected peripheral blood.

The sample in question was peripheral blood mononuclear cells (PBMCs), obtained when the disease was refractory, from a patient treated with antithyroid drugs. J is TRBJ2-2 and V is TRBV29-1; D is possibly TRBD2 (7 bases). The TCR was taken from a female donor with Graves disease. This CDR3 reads CGTWGGGAGELFF. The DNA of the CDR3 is TGCGGGACATGGGGGGGTGGTGCCGGGGAGCTGTTTTTT.